This T cell receptor (beta chain) was observed in a study of yellow fever vaccine responses in identical twins. Study conclusions and caveats: Reportedly, the response of twins' T cells to the vaccine seemed partly convergent, partly personalized.

Notes on this clonotype: The antigen remains unidentified.

V dropped 7 bases and J dropped 3 bases, with 7 bases sitting between them. Germline CDR1 is SGHDN and CDR2 is FVKESK. The CDR3 is 12 residues long. MiXCR, run by TCRdb on the RT-PCR reads, gives a single entry per CDR3 protein. Of thousands of distinct CDR3 sequences in the sample, 55% to 75% were seen once. This clonotype was sampled from a woman aged 18-35 years who received the yellow fever vaccine. The chain employs TRBV14 and TRBJ1-3, with no clear D. Specimen: T cells from blood (PBMCs), unsorted or a sorted subset (not recorded which), collected before or after yellow fever vaccination (not recorded which). The CDR3 bases are TGTGCCAGCAAGTCTTATGGAAACACCATATATTTT. It translates to CASKSYGNTIYF. Complete variable domain (other parts from reference TRBV14 and TRBJ1-3): EAGVTQFPSHSVIEKGQTVTLRCDPISGHDNLYWYRRVMGKEIKFLLHFVKESKQDESGMPNNRFLAERTGGTYSTLKVQPAELEDSGVYFCASKSYGNTIYFGEGSWLTVV.